This T cell receptor beta chain was observed in a study of CD8 T cells in ankylosing spondylitis. Each CDR3 protein gets one entry after TCRdb re-called the 5' RACE reads with MiXCR. The data hold roughly 490,000 distinct CDR3 sequences, with approximately 5.3% observed a single time. This clonotype has just a few counts. Its specificity is unknown. Study-level points and caveats: What appeared characteristic of ankylosing spondylitis blood was a TCR beta motif of fewer than ten highly homologous variants.

CDR1 and CDR2 (germline): SGHDN, FVKESK. The CDR3 is 14 amino acids. V was pared by 4 bases and J by 0 bases, with 10 bases between. V and J are TRBV14 and TRBJ2-7; D gene ambiguous. Sequenced input: blood, either unsorted or a sorted T cell fraction (not recorded which). The clonotype originates from a male donor with ankylosing spondylitis. CDR3 sequence: CASSPRTLSYEQYF. CDR3 DNA sequence: TGTGCCAGCAGCCCACGGACCCTCTCCTACGAGCAGTACTTC.